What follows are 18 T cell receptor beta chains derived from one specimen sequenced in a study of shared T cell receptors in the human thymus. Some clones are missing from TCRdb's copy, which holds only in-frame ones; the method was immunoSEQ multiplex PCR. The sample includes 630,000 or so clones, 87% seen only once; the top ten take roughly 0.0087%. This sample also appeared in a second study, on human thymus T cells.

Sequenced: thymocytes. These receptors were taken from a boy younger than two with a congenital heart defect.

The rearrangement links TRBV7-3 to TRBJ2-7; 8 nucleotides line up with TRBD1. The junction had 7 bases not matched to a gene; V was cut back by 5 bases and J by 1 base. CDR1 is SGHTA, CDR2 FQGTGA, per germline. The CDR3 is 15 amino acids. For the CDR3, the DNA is TGTGCCAGCAGCAACGGACAGGGAGAGTCCTACGAGCAGTACTTC. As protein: CASSNGQGESYEQYF.

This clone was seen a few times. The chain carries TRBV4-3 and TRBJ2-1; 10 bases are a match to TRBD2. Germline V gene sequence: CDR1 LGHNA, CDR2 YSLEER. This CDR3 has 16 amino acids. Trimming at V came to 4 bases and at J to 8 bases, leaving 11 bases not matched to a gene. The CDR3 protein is CASSPGKAGGLYEQFF. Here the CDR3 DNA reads TGCGCCAGCAGCCCGGGCAAAGCGGGGGGGCTTTATGAGCAGTTCTTC.

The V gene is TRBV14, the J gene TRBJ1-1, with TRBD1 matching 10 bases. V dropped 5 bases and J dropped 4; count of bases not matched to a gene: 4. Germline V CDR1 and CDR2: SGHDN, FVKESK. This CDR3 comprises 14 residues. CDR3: CASSGGQGSTEAFF. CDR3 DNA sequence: TGTGCCAGCAGCGGGGGACAGGGGTCCACTGAAGCTTTCTTT. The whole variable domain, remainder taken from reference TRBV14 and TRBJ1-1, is EAGVTQFPSHSVIEKGQTVTLRCDPISGHDNLYWYRRVMGKEIKFLLHFVKESKQDESGMPNNRFLAERTGGTYSTLKVQPAELEDSGVYFCASSGGQGSTEAFFGQGTRLTVV.

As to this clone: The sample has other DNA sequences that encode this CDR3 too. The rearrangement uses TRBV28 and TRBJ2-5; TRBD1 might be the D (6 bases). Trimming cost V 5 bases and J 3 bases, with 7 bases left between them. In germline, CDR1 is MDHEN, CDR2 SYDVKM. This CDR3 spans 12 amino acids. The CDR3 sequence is CASSRTEETQYF. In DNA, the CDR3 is TGTGCCAGCAGTCGGACAGAAGAGACCCAGTACTTC.

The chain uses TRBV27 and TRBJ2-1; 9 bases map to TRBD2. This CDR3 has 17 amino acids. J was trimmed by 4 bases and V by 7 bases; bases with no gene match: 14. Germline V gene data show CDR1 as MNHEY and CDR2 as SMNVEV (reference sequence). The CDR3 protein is CASMRSGSTWEYNEQFF. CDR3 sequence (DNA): TGTGCCAGCATGCGTAGCGGGAGCACTTGGGAATACAATGAGCAGTTCTTC.

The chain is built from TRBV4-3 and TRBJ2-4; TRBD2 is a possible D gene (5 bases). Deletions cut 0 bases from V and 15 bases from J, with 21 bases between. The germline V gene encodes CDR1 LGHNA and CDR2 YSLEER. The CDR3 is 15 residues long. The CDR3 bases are TGCGCCAGCAGCCAAGATCGCATGGGCCACGGGGATTTGTACTTC. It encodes CASSQDRMGHGDLYF.

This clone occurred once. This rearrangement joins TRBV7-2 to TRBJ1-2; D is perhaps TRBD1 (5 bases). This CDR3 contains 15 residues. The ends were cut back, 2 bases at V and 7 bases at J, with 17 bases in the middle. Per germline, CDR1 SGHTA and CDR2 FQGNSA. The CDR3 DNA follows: TGTGCCAGCAGCTTAACTACAGGAACCTTTTCTGGCTACACCTTC. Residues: CASSLTTGTFSGYTF.

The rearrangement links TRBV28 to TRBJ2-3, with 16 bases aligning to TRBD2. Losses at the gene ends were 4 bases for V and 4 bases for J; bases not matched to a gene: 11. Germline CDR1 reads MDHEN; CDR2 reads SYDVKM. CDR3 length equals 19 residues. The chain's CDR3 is CASSSKTGTSGRASDTQYF. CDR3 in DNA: TGTGCCAGCAGTTCCAAGACCGGGACTAGCGGGAGGGCCTCAGATACGCAGTATTTT.

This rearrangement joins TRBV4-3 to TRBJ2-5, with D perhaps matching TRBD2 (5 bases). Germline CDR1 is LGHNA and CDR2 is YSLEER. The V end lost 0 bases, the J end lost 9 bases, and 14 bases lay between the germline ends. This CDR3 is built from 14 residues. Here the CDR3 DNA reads TGCGCCAGCAGCCAAGATACGCCGGACTCCGCCCAGTACTTC. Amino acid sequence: CASSQDTPDSAQYF.

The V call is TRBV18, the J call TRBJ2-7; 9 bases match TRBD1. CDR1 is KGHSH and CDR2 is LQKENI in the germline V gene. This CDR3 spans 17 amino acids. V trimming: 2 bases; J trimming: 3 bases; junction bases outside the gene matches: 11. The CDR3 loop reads CASSPALGQGRIYEQYF. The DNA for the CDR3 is TGTGCCAGCTCACCAGCCCTGGGACAGGGTAGAATCTACGAGCAGTACTTC.

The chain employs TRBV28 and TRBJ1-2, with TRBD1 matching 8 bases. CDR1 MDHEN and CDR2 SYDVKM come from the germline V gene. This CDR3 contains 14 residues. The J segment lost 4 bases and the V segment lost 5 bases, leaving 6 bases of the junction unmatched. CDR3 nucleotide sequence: TGTGCCAGCAGTGACCAGGGGGCGCTCTATGGCTACACCTTC. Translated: CASSDQGALYGYTF.

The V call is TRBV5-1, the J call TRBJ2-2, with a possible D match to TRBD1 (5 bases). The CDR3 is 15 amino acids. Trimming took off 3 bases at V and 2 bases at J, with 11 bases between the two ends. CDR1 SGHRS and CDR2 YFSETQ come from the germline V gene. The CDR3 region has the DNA TGCGCCAGCAGCTGGGGCCGAGGAAACACCGGGGAGCTGTTTTTT. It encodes CASSWGRGNTGELFF.

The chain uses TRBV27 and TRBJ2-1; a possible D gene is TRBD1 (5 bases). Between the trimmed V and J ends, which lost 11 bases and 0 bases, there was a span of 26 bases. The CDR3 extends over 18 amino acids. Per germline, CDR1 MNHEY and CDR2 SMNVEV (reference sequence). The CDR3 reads CASLTQGSSPSSYNEQFF. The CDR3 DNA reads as TGTGCCTCCCTGACCCAGGGTTCGTCACCGAGCTCCTACAATGAGCAGTTCTTC.

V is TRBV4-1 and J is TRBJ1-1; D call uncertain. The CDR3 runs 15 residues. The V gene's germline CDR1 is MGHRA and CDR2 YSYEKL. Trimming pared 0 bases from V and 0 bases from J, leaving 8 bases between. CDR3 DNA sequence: TGCGCCAGCAGCCAAGATGGCAACATGAACACTGAAGCTTTCTTT. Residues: CASSQDGNMNTEAFF.

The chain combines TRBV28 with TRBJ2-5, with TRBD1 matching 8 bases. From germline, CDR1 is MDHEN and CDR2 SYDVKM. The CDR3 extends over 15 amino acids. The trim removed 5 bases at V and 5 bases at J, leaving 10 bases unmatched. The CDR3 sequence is CASSPQGAPGETQYF. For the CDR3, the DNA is TGTGCCAGCAGTCCTCAGGGGGCGCCAGGGGAGACCCAGTACTTC.

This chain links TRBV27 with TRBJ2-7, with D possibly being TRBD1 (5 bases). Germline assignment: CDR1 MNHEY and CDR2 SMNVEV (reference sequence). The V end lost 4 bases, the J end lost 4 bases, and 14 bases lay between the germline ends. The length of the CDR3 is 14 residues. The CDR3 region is CASSYDWNRYEQYF. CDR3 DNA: TGTGCCAGCAGTTATGACTGGAACAGGTACGAGCAGTACTTC.

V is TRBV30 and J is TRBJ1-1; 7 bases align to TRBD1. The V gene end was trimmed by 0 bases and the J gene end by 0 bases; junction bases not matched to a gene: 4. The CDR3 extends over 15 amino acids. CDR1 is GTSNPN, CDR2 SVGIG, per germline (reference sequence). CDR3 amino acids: CAWSVQGRMNTEAFF. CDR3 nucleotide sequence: TGTGCCTGGAGTGTACAGGGGCGGATGAACACTGAAGCTTTCTTT.

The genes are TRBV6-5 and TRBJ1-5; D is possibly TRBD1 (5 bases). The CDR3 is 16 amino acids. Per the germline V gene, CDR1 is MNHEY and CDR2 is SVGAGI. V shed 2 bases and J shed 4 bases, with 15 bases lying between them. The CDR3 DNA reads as TGTGCCAGCAGTTACGAGGGAGGGGCCAAAAATCAGCCCCAGCATTTT. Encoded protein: CASSYEGGAKNQPQHF.